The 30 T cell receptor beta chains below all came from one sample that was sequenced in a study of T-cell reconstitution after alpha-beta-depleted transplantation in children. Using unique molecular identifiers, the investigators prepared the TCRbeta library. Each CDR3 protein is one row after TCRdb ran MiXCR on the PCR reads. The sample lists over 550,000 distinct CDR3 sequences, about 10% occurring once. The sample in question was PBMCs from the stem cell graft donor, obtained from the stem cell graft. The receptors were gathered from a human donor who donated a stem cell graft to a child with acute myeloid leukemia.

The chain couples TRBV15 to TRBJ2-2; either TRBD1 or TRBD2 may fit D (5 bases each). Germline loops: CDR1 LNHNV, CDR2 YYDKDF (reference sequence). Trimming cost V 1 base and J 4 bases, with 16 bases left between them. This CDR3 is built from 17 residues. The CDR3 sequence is CATSRARGAESTGELFF. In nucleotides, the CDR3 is TGTGCCACCAGCAGAGCGAGAGGGGCGGAGAGCACCGGGGAGCTGTTTTTT.

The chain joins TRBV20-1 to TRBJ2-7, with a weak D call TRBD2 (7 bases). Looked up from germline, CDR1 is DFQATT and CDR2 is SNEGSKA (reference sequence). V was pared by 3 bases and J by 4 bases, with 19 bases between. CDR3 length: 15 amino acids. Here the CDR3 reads CSARPPGGQAYEQYF. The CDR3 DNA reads TGCAGTGCTAGGCCACCCGGGGGGCAGGCATACGAGCAGTACTTC.

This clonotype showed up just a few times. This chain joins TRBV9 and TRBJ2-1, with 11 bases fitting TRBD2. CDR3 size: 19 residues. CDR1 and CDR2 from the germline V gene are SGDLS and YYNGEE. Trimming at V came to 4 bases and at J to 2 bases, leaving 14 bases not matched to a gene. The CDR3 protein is CASSPGELAGEGAYNEQFF. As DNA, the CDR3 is TGTGCCAGCAGCCCCGGGGAACTAGCGGGAGAAGGCGCCTACAATGAGCAGTTCTTC.

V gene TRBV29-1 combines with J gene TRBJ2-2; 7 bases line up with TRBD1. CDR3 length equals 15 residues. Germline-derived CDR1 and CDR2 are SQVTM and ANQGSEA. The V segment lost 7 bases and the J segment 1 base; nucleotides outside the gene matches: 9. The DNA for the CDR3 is TGCAGCGCCCGAATAACAGGGGTGAACACCGGGGAGCTGTTTTTT. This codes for CSARITGVNTGELFF.

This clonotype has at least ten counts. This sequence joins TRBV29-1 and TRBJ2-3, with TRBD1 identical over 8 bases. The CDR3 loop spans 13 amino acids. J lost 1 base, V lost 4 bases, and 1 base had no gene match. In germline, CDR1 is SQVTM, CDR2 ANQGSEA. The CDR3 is CSVVGQGTDTQYF. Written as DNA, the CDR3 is TGCAGCGTTGTGGGACAGGGCACAGATACGCAGTATTTT.

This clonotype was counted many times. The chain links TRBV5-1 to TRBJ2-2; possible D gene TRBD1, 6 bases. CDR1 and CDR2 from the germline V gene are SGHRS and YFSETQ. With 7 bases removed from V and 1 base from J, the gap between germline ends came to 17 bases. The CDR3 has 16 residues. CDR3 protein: CASRIVPGQNTGELFF. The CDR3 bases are TGCGCCAGCCGCATTGTTCCGGGACAGAACACCGGGGAGCTGTTTTTT.

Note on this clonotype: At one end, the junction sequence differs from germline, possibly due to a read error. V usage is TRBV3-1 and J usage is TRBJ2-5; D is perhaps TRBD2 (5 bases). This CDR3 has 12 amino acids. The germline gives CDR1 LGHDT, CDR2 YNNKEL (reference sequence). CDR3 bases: TGTGCCAGCAGCCAAGAGTATACTAGTCCCAACTTC. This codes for CASSQEYTSPNF.

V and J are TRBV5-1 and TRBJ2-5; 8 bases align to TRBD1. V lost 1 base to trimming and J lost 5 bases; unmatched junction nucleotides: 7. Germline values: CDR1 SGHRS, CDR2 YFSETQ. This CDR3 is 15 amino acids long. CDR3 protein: CASSLSPGGHETQYF. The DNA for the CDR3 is TGCGCCAGCAGCTTGTCCCCAGGGGGCCATGAGACCCAGTACTTC.

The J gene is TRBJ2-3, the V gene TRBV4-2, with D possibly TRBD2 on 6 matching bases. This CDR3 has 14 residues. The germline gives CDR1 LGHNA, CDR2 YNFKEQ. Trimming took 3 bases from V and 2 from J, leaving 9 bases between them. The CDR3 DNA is TGTGCCAGCAGCCAGACGGGAGCCACAGATACGCAGTATTTT. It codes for CASSQTGATDTQYF.

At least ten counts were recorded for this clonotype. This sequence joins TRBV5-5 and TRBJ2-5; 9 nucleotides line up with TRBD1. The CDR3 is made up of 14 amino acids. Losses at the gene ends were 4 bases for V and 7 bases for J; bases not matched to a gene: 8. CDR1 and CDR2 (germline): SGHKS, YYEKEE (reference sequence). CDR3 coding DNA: TGTGCCAGCAGCCTCGGGACAGGGCTTGGGACCCAGTACTTC. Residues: CASSLGTGLGTQYF.

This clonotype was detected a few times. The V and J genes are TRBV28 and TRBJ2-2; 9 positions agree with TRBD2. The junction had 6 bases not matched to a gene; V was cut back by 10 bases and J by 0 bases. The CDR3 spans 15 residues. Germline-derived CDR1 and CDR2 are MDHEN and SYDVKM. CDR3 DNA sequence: TGTGCCACCATTCTAGCGGGGACGAACACCGGGGAGCTGTTTTTT. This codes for CATILAGTNTGELFF. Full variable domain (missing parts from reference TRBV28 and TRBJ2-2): DVKVTQSSRYLVKRTGEKVFLECVQDMDHENMFWYRQDPGLGLRLIYFSYDVKMKEKGDIPEGYSVSREKKERFSLILESASTNQTSMYLCATILAGTNTGELFFGEGSRLTVL.

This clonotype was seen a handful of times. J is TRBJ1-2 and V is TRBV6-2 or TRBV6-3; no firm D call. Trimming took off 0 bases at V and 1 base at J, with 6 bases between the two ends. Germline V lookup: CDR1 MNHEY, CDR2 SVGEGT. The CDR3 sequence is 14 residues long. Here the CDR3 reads CASSYSPINYGYTF. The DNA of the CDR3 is TGTGCCAGCAGTTACTCGCCGATTAACTATGGCTACACCTTC.

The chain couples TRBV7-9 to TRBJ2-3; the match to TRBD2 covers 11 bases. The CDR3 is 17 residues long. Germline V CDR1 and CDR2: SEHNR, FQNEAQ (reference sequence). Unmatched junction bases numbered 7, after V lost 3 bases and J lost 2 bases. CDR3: CASSLTGTSGPTDTQYF. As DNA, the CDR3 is TGTGCCAGCAGCTTGACCGGGACTAGCGGACCCACAGATACGCAGTATTTT. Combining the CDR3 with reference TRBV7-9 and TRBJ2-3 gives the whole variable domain DTGVSQNPRHKITKRGQNVTFRCDPISEHNRLYWYRQTLGQGPEFLTYFQNEAQLEKSRLLSDRFSAERPKGSFSTLEIQRTEQGDSAMYLCASSLTGTSGPTDTQYFGPGTRLTVL.

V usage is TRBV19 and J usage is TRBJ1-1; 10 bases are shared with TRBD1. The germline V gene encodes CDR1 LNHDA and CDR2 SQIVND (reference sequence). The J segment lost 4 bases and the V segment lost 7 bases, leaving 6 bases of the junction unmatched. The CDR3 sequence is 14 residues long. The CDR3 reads CASIGTGAVTEAFF. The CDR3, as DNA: TGTGCCAGTATAGGGACAGGGGCTGTCACTGAAGCTTTCTTT.

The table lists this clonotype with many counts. In DNA, the CDR3 is TGCAGTGCTTTTTCTGACGGGAAAGGCGAGCAGTACTTC. Translated, it gives CSAFSDGKGEQYF. The gene calls are TRBV20-1 and TRBJ2-7; a weak D match, TRBD2 (5 bases). CDR3 length equals 13 residues. Germline CDR1 DFQATT, CDR2 SNEGSKA (reference sequence). Trimming cost V 5 bases and J 6 bases, with 17 bases left between them.

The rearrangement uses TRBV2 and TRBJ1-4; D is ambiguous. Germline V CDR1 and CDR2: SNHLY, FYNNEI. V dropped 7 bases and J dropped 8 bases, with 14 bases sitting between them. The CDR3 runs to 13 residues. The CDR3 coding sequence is TGTGCCAGCAAAGAGGTTTCCGAGGAAAAACTGTTTTTT. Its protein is CASKEVSEEKLFF.

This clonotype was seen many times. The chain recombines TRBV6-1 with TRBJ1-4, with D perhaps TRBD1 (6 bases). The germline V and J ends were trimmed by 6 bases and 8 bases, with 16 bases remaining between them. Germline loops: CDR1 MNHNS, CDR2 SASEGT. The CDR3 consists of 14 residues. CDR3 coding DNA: TGTGCCAGCAGCCGCGCAGGGGTTGGGGAAAAACTGTTTTTT. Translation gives CASSRAGVGEKLFF.

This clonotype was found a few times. This CDR3 is CASSPISSQSSTDTQYF. As DNA, the CDR3 is TGTGCCAGCTCACCAATTTCCAGCCAAAGTAGCACAGATACGCAGTATTTT. The chain is built from TRBV18 and TRBJ2-3; D remains unclear. The V gene lost 2 bases and the J gene lost 0 bases, with 15 bases spanning the gap. The CDR3 consists of 17 residues. Germline loops: CDR1 KGHSH, CDR2 LQKENI.

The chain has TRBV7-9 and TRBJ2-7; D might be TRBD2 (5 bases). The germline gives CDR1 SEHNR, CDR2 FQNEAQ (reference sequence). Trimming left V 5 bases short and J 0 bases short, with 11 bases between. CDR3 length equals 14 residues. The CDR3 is CASSPPRASYEQYF. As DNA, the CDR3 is TGTGCCAGCAGCCCGCCGAGGGCCTCCTACGAGCAGTACTTC.

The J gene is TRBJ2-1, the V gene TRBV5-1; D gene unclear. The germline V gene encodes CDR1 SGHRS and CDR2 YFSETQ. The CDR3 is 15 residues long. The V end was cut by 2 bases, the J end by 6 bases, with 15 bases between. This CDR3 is CASSFLVDGGNEQFF. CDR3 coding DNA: TGCGCCAGCAGCTTTCTAGTGGACGGTGGCAATGAGCAGTTCTTC.

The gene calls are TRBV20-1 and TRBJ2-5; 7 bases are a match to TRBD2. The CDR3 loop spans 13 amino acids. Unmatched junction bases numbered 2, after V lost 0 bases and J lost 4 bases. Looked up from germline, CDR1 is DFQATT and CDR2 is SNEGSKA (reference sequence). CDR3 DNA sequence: TGCAGTGCTAGAGAGGGAGGGTTAGAGACCCAGTACTTC. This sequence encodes CSAREGGLETQYF.

CDR3 nucleotide sequence: TGCGCCAGCAGCTTGGCTGACAGGGGGCATGGCTACACCTTC. Protein sequence: CASSLADRGHGYTF. The chain carries TRBV5-1 and TRBJ1-2; 10 bases are a match to TRBD1. This CDR3 contains 14 residues. V lost 0 bases, J lost 6 bases, and 2 bases stayed unmatched. Germline loops: CDR1 SGHRS, CDR2 YFSETQ. Filled out from reference TRBV5-1 and TRBJ1-2, the complete variable domain reads KAGVTQTPRYLIKTRGQQVTLSCSPISGHRSVSWYQQTPGQGLQFLFEYFSETQRNKGNFPGRFSGRQFSNSRSEMNVSTLELGDSALYLCASSLADRGHGYTFGSGTRLTVV.

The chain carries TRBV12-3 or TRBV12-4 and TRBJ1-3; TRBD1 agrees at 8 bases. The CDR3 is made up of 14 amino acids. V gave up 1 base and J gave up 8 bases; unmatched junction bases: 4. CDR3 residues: CASSLEDREDTIYF. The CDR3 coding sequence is TGTGCCAGCAGTTTAGAGGACAGGGAGGACACCATATATTTT.

The CDR3 DNA sequence: TGTGCCAGCAGCTTCGGCAGGTACAATGAGCAGTTCTTC. Its translation is CASSFGRYNEQFF. The chain joins TRBV7-2 to TRBJ2-1; D unresolved. Between the trimmed V and J ends, which lost 3 bases and 4 bases, there was a span of 7 bases. The germline V gene has CDR1 SGHTA and CDR2 FQGNSA. The CDR3 loop spans 13 amino acids.

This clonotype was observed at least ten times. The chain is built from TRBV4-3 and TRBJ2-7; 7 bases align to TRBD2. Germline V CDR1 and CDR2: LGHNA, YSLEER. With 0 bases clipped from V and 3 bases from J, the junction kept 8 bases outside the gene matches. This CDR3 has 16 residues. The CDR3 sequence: CASSQERLADHYEQYF. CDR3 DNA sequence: TGCGCCAGCAGCCAAGAAAGACTAGCAGATCACTACGAGCAGTACTTC.

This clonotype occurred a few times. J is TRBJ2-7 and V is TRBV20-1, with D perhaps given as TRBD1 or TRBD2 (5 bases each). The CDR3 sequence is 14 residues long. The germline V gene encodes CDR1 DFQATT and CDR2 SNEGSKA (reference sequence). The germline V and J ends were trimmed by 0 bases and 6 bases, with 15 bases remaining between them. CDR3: CSARDTGRHFEQYF. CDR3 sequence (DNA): TGCAGTGCTAGAGATACGGGACGGCATTTCGAGCAGTACTTC.

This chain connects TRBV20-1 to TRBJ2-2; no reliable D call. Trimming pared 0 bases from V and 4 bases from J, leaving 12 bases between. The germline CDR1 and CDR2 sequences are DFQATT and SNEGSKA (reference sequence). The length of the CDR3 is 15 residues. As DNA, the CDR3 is TGCAGTGCTAGAGATTCCCAGCGAGGCACCGGGGAGCTGTTTTTT. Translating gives CSARDSQRGTGELFF.

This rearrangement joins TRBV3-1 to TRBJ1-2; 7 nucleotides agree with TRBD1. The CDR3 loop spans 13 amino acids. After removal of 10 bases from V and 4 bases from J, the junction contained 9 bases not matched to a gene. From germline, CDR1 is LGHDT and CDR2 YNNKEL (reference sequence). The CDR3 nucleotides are TGTGCCATCTCCTCGGGACAGCCCTATGGCTACACCTTC. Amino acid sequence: CAISSGQPYGYTF.

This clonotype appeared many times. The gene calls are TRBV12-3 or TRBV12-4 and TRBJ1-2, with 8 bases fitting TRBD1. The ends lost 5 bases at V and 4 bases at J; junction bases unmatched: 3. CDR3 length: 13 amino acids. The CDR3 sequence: CASSITGGYGYTF. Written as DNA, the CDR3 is TGTGCCAGCAGTATAACAGGGGGCTATGGCTACACCTTC.

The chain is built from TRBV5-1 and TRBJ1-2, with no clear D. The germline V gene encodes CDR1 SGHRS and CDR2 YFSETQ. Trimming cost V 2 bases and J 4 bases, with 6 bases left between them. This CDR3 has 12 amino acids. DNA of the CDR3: TGCGCCAGCAGCTTTGGCCCCTATGGCTACACCTTC. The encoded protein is CASSFGPYGYTF.